This is a list of T cell receptor beta chains from one sample in a study of T cells in Graves' hyperthyroidism and ophthalmopathy. One entry per CDR3 protein results from TCRdb running MiXCR on the multiplex PCR reads. The sample holds roughly 170,000 distinct CDR3 sequences, around 15% seen once. What was sequenced was blood. The receptors here all came from a woman between 50 and 59 years old with Graves' hyperthyroidism. Both conserved end residues are part of each CDR3. The D gene is left open where the match is weak. Size is stated for part of the rows, as once, few or many counts, or as a class when the clone is expanded.

>TRBJ2-1|TRBV5-6|NA|NA
TGTGCCAACAGCTTGGGACCCGAGGACAATGAGCAGTTCTTC
CANSLGPEDNEQFF
>TRBJ2-1|TRBV2|NA|many
TGTGCCAGCAGTTCCCGAGAGGGCACCTCCTACAATGAGCAGTTCTTC
CASSSREGTSYNEQFF
>TRBJ1-5|TRBV5-6|NA|many
TGTGCCAGCAGCTCCCGGGGCAGGGGCAATCAGCCCCAGCATTTT
CASSSRGRGNQPQHF
>TRBJ2-1|TRBV28|TRBD2|NA
TGTGCCAGCAGCCTCAGCAGACTAGCGGGAGATGAGCAGTTCTTC
CASSLSRLAGDEQFF
>TRBJ1-4|TRBV10-3|NA|many
TGTGCCGTCAAACCCCAGGGCGATAATGAAAAACTGTTTTTT
CAVKPQGDNEKLFF
>TRBJ1-5|TRBV9|NA|NA
TGTGCCAGCAGCTCAGGGCCGGGAGGTCAGCCCCAGCATTTT
CASSSGPGGQPQHF
>TRBJ1-2|TRBV13|NA|few
TGTGCCAGCAGCTTAGACCCTTCGGTAGGAGGCTACACCTTC
CASSLDPSVGGYTF
>TRBJ1-5|TRBV7-8|TRBD1|many
TGTGCCAGCAGCTCACAGGGGGCGCAACCGCCCCAGCATTTT
CASSSQGAQPPQHF
>TRBJ1-2|TRBV6-1|TRBD1|many
TGTGCCAGCAGTTCGCCGGGACAGGTTAACTATGGCTACACCTTC
CASSSPGQVNYGYTF
>TRBJ2-6|TRBV19|NA|many
TGTGCCAGTAGTATTTCCCTCGGCCACTCTGGGGCCAACGTCCTGACTTTC
CASSISLGHSGANVLTF
>TRBJ2-1|TRBV12-3/TRBV12-4|NA|many
TGTGCCTCCACGACGGGGGTACGGGTGTTCTTC
CASTTGVRVFF
>TRBJ1-2|TRBV12-3/TRBV12-4|TRBD1|many
TGTGCCAGCAGTTCCCTCCTAGAGGTACAGGGGGCGTCTGGCTACACCTTC
CASSSLLEVQGASGYTF
>TRBJ2-7|TRBV6-1|NA|many
TGTGCCAGCAGTGAACCCTACGAGCAGTACTTC
CASSEPYEQYF
>TRBJ1-1|TRBV28|TRBD1|many
TGTGCCATCCTCCCCCGGGACAGGGGGCTTTTAACCACTGAAGCTTTCTTT
CAILPRDRGLLTTEAFF
>TRBJ2-1|TRBV5-1|TRBD2|NA
TGCGCCAGCAGCTTGAGAGGAGCGGGGGCCTCCTACAATGAGCAGTTCTTC
CASSLRGAGASYNEQFF
>TRBJ2-7|TRBV5-1|NA|many
TGCGCCAGCAGCTTGGCCGGGGTTTACGAGCAGTACTTC
CASSLAGVYEQYF
>TRBJ1-2|TRBV20-1|NA|NA
TGCAGTGCTAGAGTCCGAGGGGAGGGCTATGGCTACACCTTC
CSARVRGEGYGYTF
>TRBJ2-3|TRBV20-1|TRBD2|many
TGCAGTGCTAGAGCGGTAGCGGGGGGGCCACCAGATACGCAGTATTTT
CSARAVAGGPPDTQYF
>TRBJ2-4|TRBV15|TRBD2|many
TGTGCCACCAGCAGAGGGGGGGGACTTAAAAACATTCAGTACTTC
CATSRGGGLKNIQYF
>TRBJ2-1|TRBV18|TRBD1|many
TGTGCCAGCTTACCGGACAGGGCAAGCAACAATGAGCAGTTCTTC
CASLPDRASNNEQFF
>TRBJ2-2|TRBV4-3|NA|NA
TGCGCCAGCAGCTCGACGGACGGGGAGCTGTTTTTT
CASSSTDGELFF
>TRBJ1-6|TRBV13|NA|few
TGTGCCAGCAGGGCCAATTTGACGGGAGGATTTAATTCACCCCTCCACTTT
CASRANLTGGFNSPLHF
>TRBJ1-2|TRBV15|NA|NA
TGTGCCACCAGCAGAGATCAAGGGGCCTATGGCTACACCTTC
CATSRDQGAYGYTF
>TRBJ1-1|TRBV11-2|NA|many
TGTGCCAGCAGCTTAGAAGCGACACTTAACACTGAAGCTTTCTTT
CASSLEATLNTEAFF
>TRBJ1-2|TRBV2|NA|NA
TGTGCCAGCAGCGAAGGGGGCTACACCTTC
CASSEGGYTF
>TRBJ2-3|TRBV5-1|NA|many
TGCGCCAGCAGCTTGGGGTCCCGGTGGACAGATACGCAGTATTTT
CASSLGSRWTDTQYF
>TRBJ2-3|TRBV7-9|TRBD2|many
TGTGCCAGCAGCTTAGCCTCGGGGGGGTACAGCACAGATACGCAGTATTTT
CASSLASGGYSTDTQYF
>TRBJ1-1|TRBV13|NA|many
TGTGCCAGCAGCTTAGGCGGGATGGGGAACACTGAAGCTTTCTTT
CASSLGGMGNTEAFF
>TRBJ1-5|TRBV27|TRBD1|many
TGTGCCAGCACGAAAACAGGGGGCGGTCAGCCCCAGCATTTT
CASTKTGGGQPQHF
>TRBJ1-2|TRBV7-9|NA|many
TGTGCCAGCAGCTTAGGGGCAGGGGACCTTGGCTACACCTTC
CASSLGAGDLGYTF
>TRBJ2-2|TRBV10-3|TRBD1|many
TGTGCCATCAGTGAGTCGAAGGGGGGAGGTTGGACAGGGCGGATCCAGAACACCGGGGAGCTGTTTTTT
CAISESKGGGWTGRIQNTGELFF